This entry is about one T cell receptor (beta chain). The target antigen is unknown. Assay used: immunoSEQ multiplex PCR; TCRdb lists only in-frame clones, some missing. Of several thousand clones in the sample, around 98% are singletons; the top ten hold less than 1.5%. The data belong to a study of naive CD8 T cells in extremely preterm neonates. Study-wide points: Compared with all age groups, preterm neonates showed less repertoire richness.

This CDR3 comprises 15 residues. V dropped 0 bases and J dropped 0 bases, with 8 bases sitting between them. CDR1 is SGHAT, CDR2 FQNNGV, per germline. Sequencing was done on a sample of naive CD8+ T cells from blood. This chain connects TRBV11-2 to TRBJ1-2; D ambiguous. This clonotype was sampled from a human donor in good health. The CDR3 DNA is TGTGCCAGCAGCTTAGAACTCGGAGCTAACTATGGCTACACCTTC. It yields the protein CASSLELGANYGYTF.